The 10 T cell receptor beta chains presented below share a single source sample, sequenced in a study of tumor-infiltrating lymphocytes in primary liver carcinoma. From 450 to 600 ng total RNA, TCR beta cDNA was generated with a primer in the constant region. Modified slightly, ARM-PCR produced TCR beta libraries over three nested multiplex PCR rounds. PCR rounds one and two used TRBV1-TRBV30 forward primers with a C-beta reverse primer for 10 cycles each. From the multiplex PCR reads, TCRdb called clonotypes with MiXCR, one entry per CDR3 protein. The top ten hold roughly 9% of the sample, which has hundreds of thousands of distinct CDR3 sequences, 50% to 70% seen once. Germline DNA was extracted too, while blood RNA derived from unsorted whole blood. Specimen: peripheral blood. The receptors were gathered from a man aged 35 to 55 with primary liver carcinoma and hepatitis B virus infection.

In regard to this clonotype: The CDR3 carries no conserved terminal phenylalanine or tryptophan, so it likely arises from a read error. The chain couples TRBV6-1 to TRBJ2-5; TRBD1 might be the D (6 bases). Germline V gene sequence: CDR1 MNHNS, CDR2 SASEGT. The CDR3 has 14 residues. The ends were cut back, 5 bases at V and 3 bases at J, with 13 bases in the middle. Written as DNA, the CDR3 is TGTGCCAGCAGTAATTCGGGGACAAAAGAGACCCAGTACTCC. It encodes CASSNSGTKETQYS.

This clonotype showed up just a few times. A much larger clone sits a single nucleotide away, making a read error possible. CDR3 in DNA: TGTGCCAGCAGTTACAAGGGCGAGATCACTGGAGCTTTCTTT. Its translation: CASSYKGEITGAFF. The rearrangement joins TRBV6-2 or TRBV6-3 to TRBJ1-1; D gene unclear. CDR3 length: 14 residues. In germline, CDR1 is MNHEY, CDR2 SVGEGT.

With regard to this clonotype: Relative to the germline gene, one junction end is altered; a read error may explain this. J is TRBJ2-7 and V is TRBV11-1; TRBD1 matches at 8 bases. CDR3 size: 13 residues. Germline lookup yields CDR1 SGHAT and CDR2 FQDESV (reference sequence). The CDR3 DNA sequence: TGCGCCGGCAACCGACAGGGGCAGTACGAGGAGTACTTC. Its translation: CAGNRQGQYEEYF.

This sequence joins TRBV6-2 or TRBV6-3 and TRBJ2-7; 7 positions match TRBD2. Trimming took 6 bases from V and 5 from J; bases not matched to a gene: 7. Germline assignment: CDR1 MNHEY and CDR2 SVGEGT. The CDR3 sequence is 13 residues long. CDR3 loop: CASRASGFDEQYF. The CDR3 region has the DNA TGTGCCAGCAGAGCTAGCGGTTTCGACGAGCAGTACTTC.

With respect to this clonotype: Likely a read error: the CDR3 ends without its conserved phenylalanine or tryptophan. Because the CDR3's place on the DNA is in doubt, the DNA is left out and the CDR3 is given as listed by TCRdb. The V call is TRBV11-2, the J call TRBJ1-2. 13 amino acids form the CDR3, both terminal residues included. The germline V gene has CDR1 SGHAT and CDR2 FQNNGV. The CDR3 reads CASSLDRAGGCTI.

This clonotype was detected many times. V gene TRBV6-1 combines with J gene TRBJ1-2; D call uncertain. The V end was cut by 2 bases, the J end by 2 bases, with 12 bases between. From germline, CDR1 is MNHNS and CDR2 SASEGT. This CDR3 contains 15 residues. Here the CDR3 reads CASSESVSPNYGYTF. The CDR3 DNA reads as TGTGCCAGCAGTGAATCGGTTTCCCCCAACTATGGCTACACCTTC.

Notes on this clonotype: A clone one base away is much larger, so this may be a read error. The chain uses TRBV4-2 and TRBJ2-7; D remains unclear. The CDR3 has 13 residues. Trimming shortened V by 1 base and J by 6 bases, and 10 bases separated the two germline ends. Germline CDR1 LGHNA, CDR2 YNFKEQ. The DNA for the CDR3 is TGTGCCAGCAGCCAAGGAGTTAGCTCCGAGCAGTACTTC. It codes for CASSQGVSSEQYF.

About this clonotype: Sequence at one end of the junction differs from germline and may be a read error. In DNA form, the CDR3 reads TGTACCAGCAGCATGGGACAGGACCTTTGGGAGCAGTACTTC. Its translation is CTSSMGQDLWEQYF. V and J are TRBV7-9 and TRBJ2-7, with TRBD1 identical over 8 bases. Germline V gives CDR1 SEHNR, CDR2 FQNEAQ (reference sequence). This CDR3 has 14 amino acids.

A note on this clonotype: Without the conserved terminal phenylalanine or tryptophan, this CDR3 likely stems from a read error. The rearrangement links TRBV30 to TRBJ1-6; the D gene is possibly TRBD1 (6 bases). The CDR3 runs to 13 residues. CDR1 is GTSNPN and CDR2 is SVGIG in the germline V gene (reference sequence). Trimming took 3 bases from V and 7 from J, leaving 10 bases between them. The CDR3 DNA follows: TGTGCCTGGAGACAGGGTACGAATTCACCCCTCCACCTT. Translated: CAWRQGTNSPLHL.

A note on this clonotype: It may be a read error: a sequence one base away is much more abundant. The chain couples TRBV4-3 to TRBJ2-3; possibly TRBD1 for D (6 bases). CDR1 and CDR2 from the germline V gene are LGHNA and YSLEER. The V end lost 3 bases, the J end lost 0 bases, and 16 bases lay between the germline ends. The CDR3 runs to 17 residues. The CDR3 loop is CASSHDRAQGSTDTQYF. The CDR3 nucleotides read TGCGCCAGCAGCCACGATCGAGCACAGGGAAGCACAGATACGCAGTATTTT.